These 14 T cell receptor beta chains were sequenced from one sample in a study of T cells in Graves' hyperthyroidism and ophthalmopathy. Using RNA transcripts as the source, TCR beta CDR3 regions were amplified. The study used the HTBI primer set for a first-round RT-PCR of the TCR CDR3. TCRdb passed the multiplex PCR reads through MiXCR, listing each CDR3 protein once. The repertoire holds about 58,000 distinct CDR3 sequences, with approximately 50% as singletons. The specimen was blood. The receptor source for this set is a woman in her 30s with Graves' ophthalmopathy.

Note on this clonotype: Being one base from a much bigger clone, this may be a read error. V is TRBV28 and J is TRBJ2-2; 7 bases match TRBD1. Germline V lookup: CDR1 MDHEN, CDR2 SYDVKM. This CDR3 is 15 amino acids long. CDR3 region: CACSPWTGSTGELFF. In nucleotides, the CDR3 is TGTGCCTGCAGTCCTTGGACAGGAAGCACCGGGGAGCTGTTTTTT.

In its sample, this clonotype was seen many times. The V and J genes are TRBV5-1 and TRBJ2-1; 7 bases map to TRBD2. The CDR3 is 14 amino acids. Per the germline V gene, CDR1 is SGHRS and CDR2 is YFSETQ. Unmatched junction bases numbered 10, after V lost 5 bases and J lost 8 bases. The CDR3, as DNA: TGCGCCAGCAGTCCACTAGCGATGCACGATGAGCAGTTCTTC. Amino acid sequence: CASSPLAMHDEQFF.

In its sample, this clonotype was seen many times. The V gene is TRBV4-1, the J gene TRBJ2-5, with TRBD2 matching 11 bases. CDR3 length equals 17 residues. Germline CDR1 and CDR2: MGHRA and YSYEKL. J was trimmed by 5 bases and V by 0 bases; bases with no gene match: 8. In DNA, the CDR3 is TGCGCCAGCAGCCAAGACGATAGCGGGAGGGCGCCGGAGACCCAGTACTTC. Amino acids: CASSQDDSGRAPETQYF.

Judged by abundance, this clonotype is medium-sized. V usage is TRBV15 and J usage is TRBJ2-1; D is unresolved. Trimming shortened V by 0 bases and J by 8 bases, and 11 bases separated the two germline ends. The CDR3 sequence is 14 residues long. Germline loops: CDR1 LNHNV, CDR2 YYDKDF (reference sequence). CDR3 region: CATSRDWGNDEQFF. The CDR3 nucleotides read TGTGCCACCAGCAGAGATTGGGGTAATGATGAGCAGTTCTTC.

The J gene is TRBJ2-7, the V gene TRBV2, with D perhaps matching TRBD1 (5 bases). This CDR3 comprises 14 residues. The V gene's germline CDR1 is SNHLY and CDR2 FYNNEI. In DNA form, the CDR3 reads TGTGCTAGAGTGTCAGTAGCCCCAAGGGGCGAGCAGTACTTC. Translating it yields CARVSVAPRGEQYF.

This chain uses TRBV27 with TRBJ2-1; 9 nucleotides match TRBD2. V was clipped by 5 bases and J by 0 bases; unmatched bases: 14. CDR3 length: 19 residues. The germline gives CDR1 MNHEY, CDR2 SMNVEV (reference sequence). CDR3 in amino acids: CASSLRASGNLYSYNEQFF. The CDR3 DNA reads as TGTGCCAGCAGTCTAAGGGCTAGCGGGAATCTTTACTCCTACAATGAGCAGTTCTTC.

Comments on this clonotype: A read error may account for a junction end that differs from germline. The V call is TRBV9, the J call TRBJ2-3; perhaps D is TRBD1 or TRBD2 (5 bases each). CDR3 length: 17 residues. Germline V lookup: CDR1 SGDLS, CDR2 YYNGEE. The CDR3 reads CASSPRGGRAGTDTRYF. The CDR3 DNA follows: TGTGCCAGCAGCCCGAGGGGTGGGCGGGCCGGCACAGATACGCGGTATTTT.

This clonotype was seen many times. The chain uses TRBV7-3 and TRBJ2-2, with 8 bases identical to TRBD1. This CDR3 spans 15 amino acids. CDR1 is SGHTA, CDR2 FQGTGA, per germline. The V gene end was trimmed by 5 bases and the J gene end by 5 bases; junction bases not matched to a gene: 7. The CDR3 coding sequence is TGTGCCAGCAGCCCAACAGGGGGTATAACCGGGGAGCTGTTTTTT. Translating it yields CASSPTGGITGELFF.

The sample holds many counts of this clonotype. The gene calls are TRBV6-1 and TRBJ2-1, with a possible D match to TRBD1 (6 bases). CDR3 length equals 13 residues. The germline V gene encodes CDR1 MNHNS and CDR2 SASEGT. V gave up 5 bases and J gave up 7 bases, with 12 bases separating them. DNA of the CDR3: TGTGCCAGCAGTTCCGGGACAATTAATGAGCAGTTCTTC. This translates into CASSSGTINEQFF.

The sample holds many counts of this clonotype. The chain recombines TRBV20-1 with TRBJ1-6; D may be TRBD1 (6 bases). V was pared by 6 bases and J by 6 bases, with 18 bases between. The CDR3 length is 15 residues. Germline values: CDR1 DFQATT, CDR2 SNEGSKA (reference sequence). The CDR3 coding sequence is TGCAGTGCGAAGTTTAGGGGGAATCGTAATTCACCCCTCCACTTT. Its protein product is CSAKFRGNRNSPLHF.

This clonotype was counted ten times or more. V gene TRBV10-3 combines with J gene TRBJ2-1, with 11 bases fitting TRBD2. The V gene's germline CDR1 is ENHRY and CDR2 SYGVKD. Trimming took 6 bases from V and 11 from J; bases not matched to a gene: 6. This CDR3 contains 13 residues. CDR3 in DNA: TGTGCCATCAGCTTAGCGGGAGGGCCAAAGCAGTTCTTC. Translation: CAISLAGGPKQFF.

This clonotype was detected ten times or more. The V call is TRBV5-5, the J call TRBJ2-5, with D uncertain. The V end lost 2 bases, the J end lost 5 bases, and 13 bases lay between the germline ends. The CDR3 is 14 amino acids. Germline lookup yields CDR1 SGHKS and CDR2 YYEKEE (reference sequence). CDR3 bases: TGTGCCAGCAGCTTCGGATCAGCCGGGGAGACCCAGTACTTC. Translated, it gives CASSFGSAGETQYF.

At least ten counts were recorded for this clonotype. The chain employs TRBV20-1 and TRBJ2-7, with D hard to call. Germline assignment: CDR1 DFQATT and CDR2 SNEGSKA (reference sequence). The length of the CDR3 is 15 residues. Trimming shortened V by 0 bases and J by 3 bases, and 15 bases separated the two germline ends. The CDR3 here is CSARELLGGGYEQYF. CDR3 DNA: TGCAGTGCTAGAGAGCTTCTAGGCGGCGGCTACGAGCAGTACTTC.

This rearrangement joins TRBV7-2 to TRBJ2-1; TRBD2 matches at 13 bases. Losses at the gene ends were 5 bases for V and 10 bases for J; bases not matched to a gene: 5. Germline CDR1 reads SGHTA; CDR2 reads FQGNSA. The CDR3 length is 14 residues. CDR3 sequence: CASSRRTSGSEQFF. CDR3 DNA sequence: TGTGCCAGCAGCAGACGGACTAGCGGGAGCGAGCAGTTCTTC.